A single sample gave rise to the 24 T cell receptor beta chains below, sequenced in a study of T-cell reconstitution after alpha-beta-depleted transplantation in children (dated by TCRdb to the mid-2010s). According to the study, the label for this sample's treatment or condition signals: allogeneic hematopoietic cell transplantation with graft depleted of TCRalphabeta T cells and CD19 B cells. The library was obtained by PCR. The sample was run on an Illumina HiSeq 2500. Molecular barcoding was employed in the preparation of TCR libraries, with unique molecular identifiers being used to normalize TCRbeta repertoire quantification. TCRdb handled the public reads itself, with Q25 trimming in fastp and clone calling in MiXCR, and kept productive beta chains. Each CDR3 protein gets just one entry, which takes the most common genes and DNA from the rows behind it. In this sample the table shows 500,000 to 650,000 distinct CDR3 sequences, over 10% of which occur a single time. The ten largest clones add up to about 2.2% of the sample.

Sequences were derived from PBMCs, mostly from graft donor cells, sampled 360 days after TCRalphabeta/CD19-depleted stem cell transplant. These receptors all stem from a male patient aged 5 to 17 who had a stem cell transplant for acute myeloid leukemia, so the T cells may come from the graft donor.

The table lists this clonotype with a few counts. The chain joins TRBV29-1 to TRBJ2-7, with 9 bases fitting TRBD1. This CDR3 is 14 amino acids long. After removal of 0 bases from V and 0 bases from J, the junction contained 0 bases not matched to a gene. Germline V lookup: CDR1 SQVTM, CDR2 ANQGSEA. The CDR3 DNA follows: TGCAGCGTTGAAGAACAGGGGGCCTCCTACGAGCAGTACTTC. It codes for CSVEEQGASYEQYF.

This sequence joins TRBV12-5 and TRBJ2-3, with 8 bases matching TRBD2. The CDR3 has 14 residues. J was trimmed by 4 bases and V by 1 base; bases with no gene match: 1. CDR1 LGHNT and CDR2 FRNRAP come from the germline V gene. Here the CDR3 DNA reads TGTGCTAGTGGTTTGGGACTAGCGTCAGATACGCAGTATTTT. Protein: CASGLGLASDTQYF.

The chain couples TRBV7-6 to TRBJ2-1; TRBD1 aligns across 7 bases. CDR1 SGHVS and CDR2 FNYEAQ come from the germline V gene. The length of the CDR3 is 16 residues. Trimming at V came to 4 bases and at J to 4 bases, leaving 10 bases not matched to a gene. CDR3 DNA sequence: TGTGCCAGCAGCTCGCCGAGGGGGCGACGGTACAATGAGCAGTTCTTC. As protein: CASSSPRGRRYNEQFF.

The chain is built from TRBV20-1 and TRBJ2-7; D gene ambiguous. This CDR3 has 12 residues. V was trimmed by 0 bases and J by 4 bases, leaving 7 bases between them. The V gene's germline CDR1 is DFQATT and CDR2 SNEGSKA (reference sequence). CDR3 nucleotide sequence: TGCAGTGCTAGAGATCCCGGGTACGAGCAGTACTTC. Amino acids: CSARDPGYEQYF.

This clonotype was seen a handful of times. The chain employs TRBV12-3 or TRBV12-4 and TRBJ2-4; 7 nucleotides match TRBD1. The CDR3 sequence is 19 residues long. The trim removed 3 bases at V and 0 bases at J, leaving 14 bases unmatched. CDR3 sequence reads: CASSFRGKGQILAKNIQYF. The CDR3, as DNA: TGTGCCAGCAGTTTTAGGGGGAAGGGACAGATACTAGCCAAAAACATTCAGTACTTC.

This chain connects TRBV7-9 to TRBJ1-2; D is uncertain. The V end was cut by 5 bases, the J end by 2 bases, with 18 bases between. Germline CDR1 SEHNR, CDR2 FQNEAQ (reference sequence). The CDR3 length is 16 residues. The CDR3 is CASSERSGRINYGYTF. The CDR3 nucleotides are TGTGCCAGCAGCGAAAGATCTGGGAGGATAAACTATGGCTACACCTTC.

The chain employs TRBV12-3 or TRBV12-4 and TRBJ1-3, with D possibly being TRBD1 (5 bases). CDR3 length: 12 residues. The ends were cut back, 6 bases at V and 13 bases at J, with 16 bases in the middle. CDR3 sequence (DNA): TGTGCCAGCAGAACGTGGGGGGGGAGGATATATTTT. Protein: CASRTWGGRIYF.

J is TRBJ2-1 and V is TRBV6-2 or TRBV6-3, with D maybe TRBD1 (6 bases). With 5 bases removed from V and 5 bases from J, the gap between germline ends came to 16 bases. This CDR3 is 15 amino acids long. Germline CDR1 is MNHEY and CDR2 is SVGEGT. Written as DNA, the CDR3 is TGTGCCAGCAGTGGATCCGGGACACAACACAATGAGCAGTTCTTC. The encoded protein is CASSGSGTQHNEQFF.

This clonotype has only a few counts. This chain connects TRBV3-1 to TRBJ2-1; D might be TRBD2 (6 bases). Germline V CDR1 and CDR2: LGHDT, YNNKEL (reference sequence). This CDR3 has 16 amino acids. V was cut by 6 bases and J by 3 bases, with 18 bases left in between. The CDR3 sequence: CASSFVHGSDYNEQFF. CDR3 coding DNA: TGTGCCAGCAGTTTCGTTCACGGGAGCGACTACAATGAGCAGTTCTTC.

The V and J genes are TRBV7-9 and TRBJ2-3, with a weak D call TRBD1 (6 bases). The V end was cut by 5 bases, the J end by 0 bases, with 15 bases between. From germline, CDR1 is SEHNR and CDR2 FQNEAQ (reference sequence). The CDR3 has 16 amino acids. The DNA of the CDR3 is TGTGCCAGCAGCCATTTGACAGGCCCGAGCACAGATACGCAGTATTTT. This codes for CASSHLTGPSTDTQYF.

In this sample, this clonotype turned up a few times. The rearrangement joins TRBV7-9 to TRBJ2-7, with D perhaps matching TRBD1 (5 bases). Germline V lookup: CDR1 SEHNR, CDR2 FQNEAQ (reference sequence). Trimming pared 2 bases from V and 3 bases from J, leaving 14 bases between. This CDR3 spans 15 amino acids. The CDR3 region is CASSLLSGFDYEQYF. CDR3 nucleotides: TGTGCCAGCAGCTTATTATCAGGGTTCGACTACGAGCAGTACTTC.

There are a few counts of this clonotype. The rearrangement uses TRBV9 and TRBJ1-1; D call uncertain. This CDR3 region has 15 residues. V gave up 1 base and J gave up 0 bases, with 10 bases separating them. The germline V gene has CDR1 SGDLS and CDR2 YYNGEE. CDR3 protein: CASSVIRQVNTEAFF. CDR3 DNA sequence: TGTGCCAGCAGCGTAATTCGGCAGGTGAACACTGAAGCTTTCTTT.

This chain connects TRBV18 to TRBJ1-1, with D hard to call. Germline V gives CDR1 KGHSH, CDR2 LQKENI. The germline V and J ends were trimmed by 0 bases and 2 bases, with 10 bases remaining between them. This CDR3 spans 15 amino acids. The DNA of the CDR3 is TGTGCCAGCTCACCACCGGTAGGCCTCAACACTGAAGCTTTCTTT. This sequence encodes CASSPPVGLNTEAFF.

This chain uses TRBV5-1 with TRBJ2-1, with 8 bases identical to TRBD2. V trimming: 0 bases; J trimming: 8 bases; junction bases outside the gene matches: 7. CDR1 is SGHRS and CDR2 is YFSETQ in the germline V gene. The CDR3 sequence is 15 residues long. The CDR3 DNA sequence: TGCGCCAGCAGCTTGGGAAGCGGGAGCGTAGATGAGCAGTTCTTC. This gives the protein CASSLGSGSVDEQFF.

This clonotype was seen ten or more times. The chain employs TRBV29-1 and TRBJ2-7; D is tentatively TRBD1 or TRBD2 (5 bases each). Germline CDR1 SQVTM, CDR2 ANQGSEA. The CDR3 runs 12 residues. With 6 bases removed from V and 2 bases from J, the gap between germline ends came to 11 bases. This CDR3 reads CSVRESAYEQYF. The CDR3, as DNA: TGCAGCGTCAGGGAGTCCGCCTACGAGCAGTACTTC.

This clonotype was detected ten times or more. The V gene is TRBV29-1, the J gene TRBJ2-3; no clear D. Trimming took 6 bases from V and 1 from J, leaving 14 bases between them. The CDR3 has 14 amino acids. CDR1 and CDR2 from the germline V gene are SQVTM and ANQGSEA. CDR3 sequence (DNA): TGCAGCGTGAAAAAAGCAGCCGGCACAGATACGCAGTATTTT. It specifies CSVKKAAGTDTQYF.

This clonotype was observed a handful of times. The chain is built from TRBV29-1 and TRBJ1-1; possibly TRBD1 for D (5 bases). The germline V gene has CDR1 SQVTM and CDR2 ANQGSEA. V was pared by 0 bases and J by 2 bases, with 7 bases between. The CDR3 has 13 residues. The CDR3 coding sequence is TGCAGCGTTGAAGAGCAGGGAAACACTGAAGCTTTCTTT. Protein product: CSVEEQGNTEAFF.

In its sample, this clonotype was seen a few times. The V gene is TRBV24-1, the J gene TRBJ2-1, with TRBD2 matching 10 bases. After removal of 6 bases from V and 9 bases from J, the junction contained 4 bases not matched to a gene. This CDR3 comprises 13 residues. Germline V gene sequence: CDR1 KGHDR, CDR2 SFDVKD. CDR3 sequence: CATSSSGSGEQFF. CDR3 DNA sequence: TGTGCCACCAGTTCTAGCGGGAGTGGTGAGCAGTTCTTC.

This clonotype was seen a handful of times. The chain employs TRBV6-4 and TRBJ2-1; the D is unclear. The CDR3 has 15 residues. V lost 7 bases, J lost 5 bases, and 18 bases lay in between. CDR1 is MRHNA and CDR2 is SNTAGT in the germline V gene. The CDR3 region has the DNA TGTGCCAGCAAACCGGCCCCGGAGAGACACAATGAGCAGTTCTTC. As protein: CASKPAPERHNEQFF.

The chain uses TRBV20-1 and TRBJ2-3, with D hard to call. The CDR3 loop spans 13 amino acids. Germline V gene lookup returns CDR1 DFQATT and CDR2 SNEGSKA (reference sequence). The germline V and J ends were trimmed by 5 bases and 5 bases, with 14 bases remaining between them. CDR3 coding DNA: TGCAGTGCTTCCTTACTGTGGGTAGATACGCAGTATTTT. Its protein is CSASLLWVDTQYF.

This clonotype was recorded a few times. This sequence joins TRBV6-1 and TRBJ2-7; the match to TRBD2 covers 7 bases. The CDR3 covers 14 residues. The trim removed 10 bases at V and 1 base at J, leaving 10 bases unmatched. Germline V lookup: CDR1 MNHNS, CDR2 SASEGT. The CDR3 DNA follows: TGTGCCACTCTCCACCTGGGGGGGTCCTACGAGCAGTACTTC. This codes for CATLHLGGSYEQYF.

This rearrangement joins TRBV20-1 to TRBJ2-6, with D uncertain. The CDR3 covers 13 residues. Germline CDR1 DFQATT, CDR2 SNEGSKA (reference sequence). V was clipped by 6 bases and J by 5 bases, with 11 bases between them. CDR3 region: CSAEGPRANVLTF. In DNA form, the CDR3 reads TGCAGTGCGGAAGGGCCTCGGGCCAACGTCCTGACTTTC.

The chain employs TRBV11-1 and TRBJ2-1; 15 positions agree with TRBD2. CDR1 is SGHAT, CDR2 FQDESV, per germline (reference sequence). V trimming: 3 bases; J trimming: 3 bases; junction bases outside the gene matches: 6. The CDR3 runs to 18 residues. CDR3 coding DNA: TGTGCCAGCAGCTTCCGGACTAGCGGGAGGGTTAACTACAATGAGCAGTTCTTC. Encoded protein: CASSFRTSGRVNYNEQFF.

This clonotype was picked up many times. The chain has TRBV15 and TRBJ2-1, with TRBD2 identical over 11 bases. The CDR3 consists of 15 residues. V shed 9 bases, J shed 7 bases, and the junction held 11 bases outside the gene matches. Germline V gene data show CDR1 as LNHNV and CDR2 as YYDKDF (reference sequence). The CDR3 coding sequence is TGTGCCACGTGGGGGGAGAGACTAGCGGGAAATGAGCAGTTCTTC. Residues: CATWGERLAGNEQFF.